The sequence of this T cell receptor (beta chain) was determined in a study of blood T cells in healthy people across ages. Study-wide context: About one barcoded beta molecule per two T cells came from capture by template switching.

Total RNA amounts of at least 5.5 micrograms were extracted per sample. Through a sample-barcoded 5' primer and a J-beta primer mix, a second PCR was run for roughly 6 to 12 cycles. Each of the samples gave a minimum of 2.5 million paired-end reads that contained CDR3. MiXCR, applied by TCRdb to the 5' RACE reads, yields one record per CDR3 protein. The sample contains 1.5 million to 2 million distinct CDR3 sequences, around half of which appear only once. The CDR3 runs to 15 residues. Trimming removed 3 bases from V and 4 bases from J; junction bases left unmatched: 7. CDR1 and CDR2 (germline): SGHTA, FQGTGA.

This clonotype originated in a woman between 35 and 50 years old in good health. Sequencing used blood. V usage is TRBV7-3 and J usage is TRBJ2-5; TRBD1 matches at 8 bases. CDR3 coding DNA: TGTGCCAGCAGCTTTACGGAGACAGGGGTAGAGACCCAGTACTTC. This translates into CASSFTETGVETQYF.